This entry concerns a single T cell receptor beta chain. No antigen is known for it. The data were obtained in a study of blood T cells in healthy people across ages. Study information: About one barcoded TCR beta cDNA was captured per two T cells.

A J-beta primer mix and a sample-barcoded 5' primer were used in a second PCR of roughly 6 to 11 cycles. MiXCR was run by TCRdb on the 5' RACE reads, yielding one entry per CDR3 protein. The sample consists of around 900,000 distinct CDR3 sequences, just over 50% of them appearing once. The CDR3 sequence is 15 residues long. CDR1 LGHDT and CDR2 YNNKEL come from the germline V gene (reference sequence). Whole-study results and caveats: Naive T cell percentage showed a strong correlation with TCR beta diversity.

Material: blood. This TCR was recovered from a woman aged 55-70 years in good health. The chain employs TRBV3-1 and TRBJ2-4, with 9 bases that match TRBD1. The J call may be mistaken, given a closer DNA end match to TRBJ2-7. The CDR3 coding sequence is TGTGCCAGCAGGCCGGGACAGGGTTTTTACTACGAGCAGTACTTC. This translates into CASRPGQGFYYEQYF.